These 10 T cell receptor beta chains were sequenced from one sample in a study of CD4 T cell repertoires in COVID-19. Sequencing was performed with immunoSEQ multiplex PCR; in TCRdb, only in-frame clones are kept and a portion is missing. The profile shows some 71,000 clones, roughly 80% of them singletons. The input for sequencing was CD4+ T cells from peripheral blood, taken after recovery from COVID-19. The receptors here all came from a human donor who had COVID-19.

The chain links TRBV5-5 to TRBJ2-7, with 8 bases aligning to TRBD2. Germline CDR1 and CDR2: SGHKS and YYEKEE (reference sequence). V shed 3 bases and J 7 bases; nucleotides not matched to a gene: 15. The CDR3 length is 16 residues. CDR3 bases: TGTGCCAGCAGCTCGGCGGGGGGCGCGGGAAGGGAGGAGCAGTACTTC. Its protein is CASSSAGGAGREEQYF.

This clone showed up just a few times. This chain connects TRBV24-1 to TRBJ2-4, with 11 bases lining up with TRBD1. Per the germline V gene, CDR1 is KGHDR and CDR2 is SFDVKD. After removal of 4 bases from V and 9 bases from J, the junction contained 7 bases not matched to a gene. This CDR3 has 15 amino acids. The CDR3 loop reads CATSEGDRGVSIQYF. The CDR3 nucleotides are TGTGCCACCAGTGAAGGGGACAGGGGGGTTAGCATTCAGTACTTC.

This clone was detected a few times. This specimen includes other DNA sequences encoding the same CDR3. The CDR3 is CASSLTASYGYTF. The CDR3 DNA reads TGTGCCAGCAGCTTAACCGCCTCCTATGGCTACACCTTC. V usage is TRBV7-3 and J usage is TRBJ1-2; no definite D call. V was cut by 0 bases and J by 4 bases, with 6 bases left in between. This CDR3 region has 13 residues. The germline V gene has CDR1 SGHTA and CDR2 FQGTGA.

This chain uses TRBV15 with TRBJ2-2; 11 positions agree with TRBD2. V dropped 0 bases and J dropped 7; count of bases not matched to a gene: 10. The CDR3 is 18 amino acids. Germline CDR1 LNHNV, CDR2 YYDKDF (reference sequence). CDR3 nucleotide sequence: TGTGCCACCAGCAGAGATCCCCTAGCGGGGGGAGGTGGCGGGGAGCTGTTTTTT. As protein: CATSRDPLAGGGGGELFF.

This clone was picked up a small number of times. The CDR3 nucleotides are TGTGCCAGCAGCGTAGGGTCTTCGGACAGGTTATCAATAAATCAGCCCCAGCATTTT. Its protein product is CASSVGSSDRLSINQPQHF. This chain links TRBV7-7 with TRBJ1-5; 7 nucleotides align to TRBD1. CDR3 length: 19 amino acids. Unmatched junction bases numbered 20, after V lost 5 bases and J lost 4 bases. From germline, CDR1 is SSHAT and CDR2 FNYEAQ (reference sequence).

The V call is TRBV12-3 or TRBV12-4, the J call TRBJ1-1, with D unresolved. The CDR3 spans 13 residues. Trimming removed 6 bases from V and 2 bases from J, with 10 bases in between. CDR3 protein: CASRAGSNTEAFF. For the CDR3, the DNA is TGTGCCAGCAGGGCGGGGTCTAACACTGAAGCTTTCTTT.

The chain employs TRBV7-8 and TRBJ2-2; 11 bases line up with TRBD2. With 5 bases clipped from V and 1 base from J, the junction kept 12 bases outside the gene matches. The CDR3 loop spans 19 amino acids. Germline V gene lookup returns CDR1 SGHVS and CDR2 FQNEAQ. The CDR3 region has the DNA TGTGCCAGCAGCCCAAGCCTAGCGGGGGGCCACAGGAACACCGGGGAGCTGTTTTTT. Residues: CASSPSLAGGHRNTGELFF. Together with reference TRBV7-8 and TRBJ2-2, the CDR3 gives the full variable domain: GAGVSQSPRYKVAKRGQDVALRCDPISGHVSLFWYQQALGQGPEFLTYFQNEAQLDKSGLPSDRFFAERPEGSVSTLKIQRTQQEDSAVYLCASSPSLAGGHRNTGELFFGEGSRLTVL.

The chain recombines TRBV5-8 with TRBJ2-6; perhaps TRBD1 as D (5 bases). CDR1 and CDR2 (germline): SGHTS, YDEGEE. CDR3 length: 15 amino acids. V was trimmed by 1 base and J by 2 bases, leaving 7 bases between them. DNA for the CDR3: TGTGCCAGCAGCTTGCCAGGGACTGGGGCCAACGTCCTGACTTTC. Its protein is CASSLPGTGANVLTF.

As for this clone: Other DNA sequences from this sample encode an identical CDR3 as well. The chain is built from TRBV11-2 and TRBJ2-7, with D unclear. V was cut by 5 bases and J by 0 bases, with 2 bases left in between. The germline CDR1 and CDR2 sequences are SGHAT and FQNNGV. The CDR3 is 11 amino acids. The CDR3 nucleotides read TGTGCCAGCAGCCCCTCCTACGAGCAGTACTTC. It codes for CASSPSYEQYF. Together with reference TRBV11-2 and TRBJ2-7, the CDR3 gives the full variable domain: EAGVAQSPRYKIIEKRQSVAFWCNPISGHATLYWYQQILGQGPKLLIQFQNNGVVDDSQLPKDRFSAERLKGVDSTLKIQPAKLEDSAVYLCASSPSYEQYFGPGTRLTVT.

The rearrangement joins TRBV25-1 to TRBJ1-2; weak D call: TRBD1 (5 bases). This CDR3 comprises 13 residues. Germline V gene sequence: CDR1 MGHDK, CDR2 SYGVNS. The germline V and J ends were trimmed by 5 bases and 6 bases, with 13 bases remaining between them. CDR3 bases: TGTGCCAGCAGTCAGGGCAGGGTTAATGGCTACACCTTC. Its protein product is CASSQGRVNGYTF.